This TCR beta chain was sequenced in a study of Ad26.COV2.S vaccination and SARS-CoV-2 variants. Findings and caveats of the study: Those who received vaccine or placebo ended up with similar non-spike TCR breadth. CD8+ and CD4+ T cells specific for spike reportedly responded with substantial breadth after vaccination. Relative to placebo recipients, vaccine recipients exhibited elevated spike-specific TCR breadth.

Method: immunoSEQ multiplex PCR; TCRdb's copy keeps in-frame clones and lacks some. Counted here are around 350,000 clones, about 90% occurring once; the ten biggest clones make up roughly 3.9%. To note about this clone: Its matching antigen is unknown.

The specimen comprised peripheral blood, sampled after recovery from COVID-19. This receptor was obtained from a human donor who had recovered from COVID-19.

CDR3 coding DNA: TGTGCCAGCAGTTACGGGACAGGCCATAATTCACCCCTCCACTTT. It specifies CASSYGTGHNSPLHF. The chain has TRBV6-2 or TRBV6-3 and TRBJ1-6; TRBD1 agrees at 8 bases. The trim removed 2 bases at V and 5 bases at J, leaving 2 bases unmatched. Germline loops: CDR1 MNHEY, CDR2 SVGEGT. The CDR3 loop spans 15 amino acids.